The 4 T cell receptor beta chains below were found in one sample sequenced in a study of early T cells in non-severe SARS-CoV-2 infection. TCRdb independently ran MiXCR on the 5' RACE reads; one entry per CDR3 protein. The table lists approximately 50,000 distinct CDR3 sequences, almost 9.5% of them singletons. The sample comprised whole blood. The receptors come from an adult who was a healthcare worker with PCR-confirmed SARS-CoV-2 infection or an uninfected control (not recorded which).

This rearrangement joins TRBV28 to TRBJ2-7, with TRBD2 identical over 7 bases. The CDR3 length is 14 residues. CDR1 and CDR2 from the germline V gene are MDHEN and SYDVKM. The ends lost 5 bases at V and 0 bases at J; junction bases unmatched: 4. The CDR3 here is CASSSGGSSYEQYF. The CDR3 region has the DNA TGTGCCAGCAGTAGTGGCGGGAGCTCCTACGAGCAGTACTTC.

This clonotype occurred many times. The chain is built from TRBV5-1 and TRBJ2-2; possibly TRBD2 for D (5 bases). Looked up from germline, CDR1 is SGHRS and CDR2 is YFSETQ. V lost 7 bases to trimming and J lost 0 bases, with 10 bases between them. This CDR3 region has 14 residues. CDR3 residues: CASGIGANTGELFF. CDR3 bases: TGCGCCAGCGGGATCGGGGCGAACACCGGGGAGCTGTTTTTT.

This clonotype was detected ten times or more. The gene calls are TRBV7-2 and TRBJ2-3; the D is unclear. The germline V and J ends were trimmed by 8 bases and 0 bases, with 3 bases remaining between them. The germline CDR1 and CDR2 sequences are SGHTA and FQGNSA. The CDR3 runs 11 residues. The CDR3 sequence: CASGSTDTQYF. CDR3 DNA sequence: TGTGCCAGCGGCAGCACAGATACGCAGTATTTT. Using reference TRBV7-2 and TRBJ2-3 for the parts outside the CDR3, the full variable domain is GAGVSQSPSNKVTEKGKDVELRCDPISGHTALYWYRQSLGQGLEFLIYFQGNSAPDKSGLPSDRFSAERTGGSVSTLTIQRTQQEDSAVYLCASGSTDTQYFGPGTRLTVL.

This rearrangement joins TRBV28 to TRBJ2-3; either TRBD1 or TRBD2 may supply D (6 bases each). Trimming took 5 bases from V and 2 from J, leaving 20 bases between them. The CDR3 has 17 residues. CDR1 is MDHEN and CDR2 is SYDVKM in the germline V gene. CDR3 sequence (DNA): TGTGCCAGCAGTAGCTCCACGAGGGGGGCCTCCACAGATACGCAGTATTTT. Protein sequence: CASSSSTRGASTDTQYF.